This T cell receptor beta chain is drawn from a study of blood T cell repertoires in COVID-19. This CDR3 is 16 amino acids long. J was trimmed by 4 bases and V by 0 bases; bases with no gene match: 7. Germline-derived CDR1 and CDR2 are LNHNV and YYDKDF (reference sequence). The table came from immunoSEQ multiplex PCR; TCRdb's copy has only in-frame clones and leaves some out. The sample holds approximately 210,000 clones, 75% to 90% seen once. The genes are TRBV15 and TRBJ2-7, with 9 bases identical to TRBD1. The sequencing input was peripheral blood. The receptor was derived from a human donor in a cohort sampled during active COVID-19. The CDR3 protein is CATSRDLGTGRYEQYF. In DNA form, the CDR3 reads TGTGCCACCAGCAGAGATTTGGGGACAGGGAGGTACGAGCAGTACTTC. Complete variable domain (other parts from reference TRBV15 and TRBJ2-7): DAMVIQNPRYQVTQFGKPVTLSCSQTLNHNVMYWYQQKSSQAPKLLFHYYDKDFNNEADTPDNFQSRRPNTSFCFLDIRSPGLGDTAMYLCATSRDLGTGRYEQYFGPGTRLTVT.